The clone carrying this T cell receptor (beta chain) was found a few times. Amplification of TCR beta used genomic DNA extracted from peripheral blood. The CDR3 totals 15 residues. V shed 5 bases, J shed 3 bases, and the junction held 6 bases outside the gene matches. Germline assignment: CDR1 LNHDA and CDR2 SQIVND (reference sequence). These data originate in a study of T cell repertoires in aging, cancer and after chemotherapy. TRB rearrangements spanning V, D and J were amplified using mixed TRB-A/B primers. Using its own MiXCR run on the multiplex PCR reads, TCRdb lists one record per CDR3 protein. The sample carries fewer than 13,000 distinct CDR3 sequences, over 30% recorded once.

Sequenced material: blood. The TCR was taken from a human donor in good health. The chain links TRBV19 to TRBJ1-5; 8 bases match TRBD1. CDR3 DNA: TGTGCCAGTAGTTCAAGACAGGGGACCAATCAGCCCCAGCATTTT. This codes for CASSSRQGTNQPQHF.